The T cell receptor beta chain described here comes from a study of shared clonotypes between healthy human individuals. On the study more broadly: A donor's plate count was three for CD4 naive and three for CD4 memory; CD8 naive had two and CD8 memory one. Study-level findings and limits: In several donors, about 5% of naive CD4 clonotypes appeared in common.

Deep level was the assay's run setting. The protocol was immunoSEQ multiplex PCR, while the TCRdb copy is restricted to in-frame clones and leaves out a portion. This sample carries around 2.5 million clones, 93% of them seen once, and the ten largest clones take approximately 0.35%. None of the donors, who were healthy HIV-negative adults, had recently had acute infections or vaccinations. Worth noting for this clone: Antigen: not known.

V was trimmed by 5 bases and J by 5 bases, leaving 21 bases between them. Germline V gene lookup returns CDR1 MGHRA and CDR2 YSYEKL. This CDR3 contains 16 residues. The chain uses TRBV4-1 and TRBJ1-1; TRBD1 is a possible D gene (6 bases). Sequencing input: naive CD4+ T cells from PBMCs. Stated subset: CD45RA+ positively selected. The receptor comes from a man aged 18 to 29 in good health. Some clones in this sample may be carry-over from other donors' samples. Here the CDR3 reads CASSGTGRGYGTEAFF. For the CDR3, the DNA is TGCGCCAGCAGCGGAACAGGGAGAGGGTATGGTACTGAAGCTTTCTTT.